Here is one TCR beta chain with its context. The antigen remains undetermined. The CDR3 is 11 residues long. Each TRB cDNA library was prepared by 5' RACE (with UMI labels). After re-calling the 5' RACE reads, TCRdb lists one entry per CDR3 protein, DNA absent. The sample totals approximately 140,000 distinct CDR3 sequences; its top ten clones hold roughly 0.27%. This sample is drawn from a study of CXCR3-negative and CXCR3-positive naive CD8 T cells. Study at large: Some 140 million TRB reads were obtained in total, which works out to about 1.5 +/- 0.3 million per library. General study results and limits: The majority of assays used fresh PBMCs, and CXCR3 expression partially decreased after cryopreservation. TRB CDR3 properties served as the basis for inferring TCR strength, and surface CD5 was comparable between naive subsets. CXCR3-positive naive cells had TRB CDR3s that were more hydrophobic than CXCR3-negative naive cells had.

The sorter processed each CD8+ T cell subset in triplicate at roughly 280,000 cells apiece. The chain joins TRBV12-3 or TRBV12-4 to TRBJ2-7. This clonotype originated in a human donor in good health. Some clones in this sample may be carry-over from other donors' samples. Sequencing input: naive CXCR3+ CD8+ T cells from blood. Subset in this sample: CD45RO-CCR7+CD27+CD95- naive CD8+ T cells expressing CXCR3 (TNR3+). The CDR3 protein is CASSADYEQYF.